The present TCR beta chain was sequenced within a study of graft-versus-host responses after intestinal transplantation. Study-wide findings and caveats: The study found high graft-versus-host to host-versus-graft clonal ratios in allografts of patients with graft-donor T cell macrochimerism.

Profiled with immunoSEQ multiplex PCR; TCRdb holds only in-frame clones, not every one. The sample lists some 43,000 clones; approximately 94% were seen once. V was clipped by 3 bases and J by 2 bases, with 14 bases between them. Germline V lookup: CDR1 SGHTA, CDR2 FQGNSA. The CDR3 sequence is 15 residues long. Concerning this clone: What it binds is unknown.

The receptor was derived from a human patient who received an intestinal transplant, so some T cells may come from the graft donor. The sample consisted of PBMCs, taken around 48 weeks after intestinal transplant. The chain carries TRBV7-2 and TRBJ2-7; D is ambiguous. Here the CDR3 reads CASSLDPGSTYEQYF. DNA of the CDR3: TGTGCCAGCAGCTTGGACCCTGGATCAACCTACGAGCAGTACTTC.